Described below is a single T cell receptor (beta chain) sequence and its context. This record comes from a study of T cell changes during pregnancy in multiple sclerosis. Germline V gene sequence: CDR1 SGDLS, CDR2 YYNGEE. The V segment lost 4 bases and the J segment 6 bases; nucleotides outside the gene matches: 9. The CDR3 spans 16 residues. Produced via immunoSEQ multiplex PCR; TCRdb's table is partial and in-frame only. Of more than 35,000 clones in the sample, about nine tenths were seen once. The source of this sequence is a female donor with multiple sclerosis, enrolled in a pregnancy study. The rearrangement joins TRBV9 to TRBJ2-7, with 14 bases fitting TRBD2. The sequences come from CD8+ T cells from peripheral blood mononuclear cells, collected after pregnancy. CDR3 residues: CASSLGTSGSNREQYF. CDR3 sequence (DNA): TGTGCCAGCAGCCTTGGGACTAGCGGGAGTAATCGCGAGCAGTACTTC.